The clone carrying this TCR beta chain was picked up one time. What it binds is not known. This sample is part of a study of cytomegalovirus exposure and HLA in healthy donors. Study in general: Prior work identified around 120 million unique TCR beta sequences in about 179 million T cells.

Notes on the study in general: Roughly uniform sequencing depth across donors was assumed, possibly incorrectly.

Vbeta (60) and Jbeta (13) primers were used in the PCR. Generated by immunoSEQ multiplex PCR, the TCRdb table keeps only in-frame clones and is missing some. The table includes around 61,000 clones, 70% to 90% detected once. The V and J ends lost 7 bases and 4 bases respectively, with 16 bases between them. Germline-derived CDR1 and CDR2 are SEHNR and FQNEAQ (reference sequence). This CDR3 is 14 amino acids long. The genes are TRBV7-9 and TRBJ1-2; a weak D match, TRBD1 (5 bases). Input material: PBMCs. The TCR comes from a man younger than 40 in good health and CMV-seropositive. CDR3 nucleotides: TGTGCCAGCAACCGGGGCGGGGGAGGCTATGGCTACACCTTC. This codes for CASNRGGGGYGYTF. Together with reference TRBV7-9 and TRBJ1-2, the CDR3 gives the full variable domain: DTGVSQNPRHKITKRGQNVTFRCDPISEHNRLYWYRQTLGQGPEFLTYFQNEAQLEKSRLLSDRFSAERPKGSFSTLEIQRTEQGDSAMYLCASNRGGGGYGYTFGSGTRLTVV.